This TCR beta chain was sequenced in a study of T cell repertoires in cytomegalovirus infection. On the study more broadly: Recently described HLA-C-restricted plus well-studied HLA-B-restricted CMV epitopes were used. Public TCR beta signatures indicated both CMV infection and matching HLA type. Broader study findings: HLA-C-restricted, CMV-specific TCR beta clonotypes were dominant ex vivo.

The CDR3 extends over 14 amino acids. Germline V lookup: CDR1 DFQATT, CDR2 SNEGSKA (reference sequence). V lost 0 bases and J lost 4, with 12 bases in between. Each CDR3 protein is one row after TCRdb ran MiXCR on the reads. Here the sample spans fewer than 350,000 distinct CDR3 sequences, under 35% being singletons. Note on this clonotype: Antigen: not known.

This receptor was taken from a human donor in good health (CMV status not recorded). Some clones in this sample may be carry-over from other donors' samples. The source material was cultured PBMCs, sampled from culture after CMV antigen stimulation. The chain links TRBV20-1 to TRBJ1-2; tentatively, D is TRBD1 (6 bases). The CDR3 here is CSARDRIGGYGYTF. In DNA form, the CDR3 reads TGCAGTGCTAGAGATCGTATAGGGGGCTATGGCTACACCTTC.